This is a list of T cell receptor beta chains from one sample in a study of CD4 T cells in relation to SARS-CoV-2 and coronaviruses. TCRdb's copy holds only in-frame clones and misses some; the assay was immunoSEQ multiplex PCR. This sample yields about 64,000 clones, of which around 93% are seen a single time; around 0.13% belongs to the top ten. Specimen: naive CD4+ T cells from PBMCs. The receptors derive from a human donor in good health. Each CDR3 is given with its conserved first and last residue. D genes are given only for firm matches. The size field is filled for only some rows; it gives once, few, many or a size class.

>TRBD2|.|TRBJ2-5|TRBV5-1
CASSAPFVAAGGFETQYF
TGCGCCAGCAGCGCCCCCTTCGTGGCGGCGGGAGGTTTTGAGACCCAGTACTTC
>.|.|TRBJ2-5|TRBV5-1
CASSVGVTLGETQYF
TGCGCCAGCAGCGTAGGGGTTACGTTGGGAGAGACCCAGTACTTC
>TRBD1|.|TRBJ1-5|TRBV24-1
CATSDSQGVQPQHF
TGTGCCACCAGTGATAGCCAGGGGGTACAGCCCCAGCATTTT
>.|.|TRBJ1-5|TRBV12-3/TRBV12-4
CASSFRGDQPQHF
TGTGCCAGCAGTTTCAGGGGAGACCAGCCCCAGCATTTT
>.|.|TRBJ2-3|TRBV2
CASQSARTSTDTQYF
TGTGCCAGCCAATCGGCGCGTACTAGCACAGATACGCAGTATTTT
>.|.|TRBJ1-4|TRBV19
CASSNQGEKLFF
TGTGCCAGTAGTAATCAGGGAGAGAAACTGTTTTTT
>.|.|TRBJ2-7|TRBV7-2
CASRPRTDYEQYF
TGTGCCAGCAGACCTAGGACAGACTACGAGCAGTACTTC
>.|.|TRBJ1-1|TRBV7-9
CASSQQLTGSTEAFF
TGTGCCAGCAGCCAACAACTAACTGGGAGCACTGAAGCTTTCTTT
>.|.|TRBJ1-5|TRBV2
CASSGHTSNQPQHF
TGTGCCAGCAGTGGACACACGAGCAATCAGCCCCAGCATTTT
>.|once|TRBJ2-5|TRBV10-3
CAISDVGGEQETQYF
TGTGCCATCAGTGATGTCGGCGGGGAACAAGAGACCCAGTACTTC
>TRBD2|.|TRBJ2-1|TRBV9
CASSVPLAGVYNEQFF
TGTGCCAGCAGCGTACCCTTGGCGGGGGTTTACAATGAGCAGTTCTTC
>TRBD2|.|TRBJ2-1|TRBV28
CASSQPLIAGWNEQFF
TGTGCCAGCAGCCAGCCCTTGATAGCGGGCTGGAATGAGCAGTTCTTC
>.|.|TRBJ2-5|TRBV4-2
CASSQVRVSQETQYF
TGTGCCAGCAGCCAAGTGAGAGTGTCCCAAGAGACCCAGTACTTC
>.|.|TRBJ1-4|TRBV3-1/TRBV3-2
CASSQGPEKLFF
TGTGCCAGCAGCCAGGGACCCGAAAAACTGTTTTTT
>TRBD2|.|TRBJ2-3|TRBV5-5
CASTPGTAGGTDTQYF
TGTGCCAGCACCCCTGGGACAGCGGGAGGAACAGATACGCAGTATTTT
>.|few|TRBJ2-1|TRBV19
CASSSMRFGSYNEQFF
TGTGCCAGTAGTTCCATGCGGTTCGGCTCCTACAATGAGCAGTTCTTC
>TRBD2|.|TRBJ2-1|TRBV3-1/TRBV3-2
CASSQEGRVNEQFF
TGTGCCAGCAGCCAAGAAGGGAGGGTCAATGAGCAGTTCTTC
>.|.|TRBJ2-1|TRBV5-1
CASSLDNEQFF
TGCGCCAGCAGCTTGGATAATGAGCAGTTCTTC
>TRBD1|.|TRBJ2-2|TRBV7-9
CASSGTGDTGELFF
TGTGCCAGCTCAGGGACAGGGGACACCGGGGAGCTGTTTTTT
>.|.|TRBJ1-2|TRBV5-4
CASSSELGQGHGYTF
TGTGCCAGCAGCTCAGAACTGGGGCAGGGACATGGCTACACCTTC
>.|.|TRBJ2-5|TRBV5-1
CASSLVGFQETQYF
TGCGCCAGCAGCTTGGTGGGGTTCCAAGAGACCCAGTACTTC
>.|few|TRBJ2-1|TRBV11-1
CASSLQSINEQFF
TGTGCCAGCAGCTTACAAAGCATCAATGAGCAGTTCTTC
>.|.|TRBJ2-3|TRBV7-9
CASSSFPRRTMTDTQYF
TGTGCCAGCAGCTCGTTCCCCCGGAGAACCATGACAGATACGCAGTATTTT
>.|.|TRBJ1-5|TRBV3-1/TRBV3-2
CASSQSQGAGQPQHF
TGTGCCAGCAGCCAATCACAGGGTGCAGGGCAGCCCCAGCATTTT
>TRBD2|.|TRBJ2-1|TRBV18
CASSQRGTSSNNEQFF
TGTGCCAGCTCACAGCGTGGGACTAGCAGTAACAATGAGCAGTTCTTC
>.|.|TRBJ1-2|TRBV4-1
CASSQDKEYTF
TGCGCCAGCAGCCAAGACAAAGAATACACCTTC
>TRBD1|.|TRBJ1-2|TRBV7-3
CASSLAMREGIRGCYGYTF
TGTGCCAGCAGCTTGGCTATGAGGGAGGGGATCAGGGGGTGCTATGGCTACACCTTC
>.|.|TRBJ1-5|TRBV4-2
CASSQDLGRVDQPQHF
TGTGCCAGCAGCCAAGATTTAGGACGGGTGGATCAGCCCCAGCATTTT
>.|.|TRBJ1-1|TRBV6-5
CASRQTEAFF
TGTGCCAGCAGGCAGACTGAAGCTTTCTTT
>TRBD2|.|TRBJ2-5|TRBV7-7
CASSLAGTSGQETQYF
TGTGCCAGCAGCTTAGCCGGGACTAGCGGACAAGAGACCCAGTACTTC
>TRBD1|.|TRBJ2-3|TRBV25-1
CASTPDRGRPDTQYF
TGTGCCAGCACCCCGGACAGGGGGCGCCCAGATACGCAGTATTTT
>.|.|TRBJ1-5|TRBV12-3/TRBV12-4
CASSRVGTQPQHF
TGTGCCAGCAGCCGGGTCGGGACCCAGCCCCAGCATTTT
>.|.|TRBJ1-1|TRBV5-6
CASSLRGANTEAFF
TGTGCCAGCAGCCTAAGGGGGGCGAACACTGAAGCTTTCTTT
>TRBD1|.|TRBJ2-1|TRBV19
CASSVGTGRSSYNEQFF
TGTGCCAGTAGTGTCGGGACAGGCCGAAGCTCCTACAATGAGCAGTTCTTC
>.|.|TRBJ2-5|TRBV5-1
CASSLGGEETQYF
TGCGCCAGCAGCTTGGGGGGGGAAGAGACCCAGTACTTC
>TRBD2|.|TRBJ2-6|TRBV7-6
CASSLYAGASGANVLTF
TGTGCCAGCAGCTTATACGCGGGAGCGTCTGGGGCCAACGTCCTGACTTTC
>.|.|TRBJ2-7|TRBV5-3
CARNPTPAGYEQYF
TGTGCCAGAAACCCGACTCCTGCTGGCTACGAGCAGTACTTC
>.|.|TRBJ2-1|TRBV6-5
CASRSPGSYNEQFF
TGTGCCAGCAGATCGCCCGGGTCCTACAATGAGCAGTTCTTC
>.|.|TRBJ1-3|TRBV19
CASSIAEPIRRAAGNTIYF
TGTGCCAGTAGTATAGCCGAGCCTATCCGCCGGGCGGCTGGAAACACCATATATTTT
>.|.|TRBJ2-1|TRBV5-1
CASELGEDNEQFF
TGCGCCAGCGAGCTGGGGGAGGACAATGAGCAGTTCTTC
>.|.|TRBJ1-5|TRBV30
CAWSDPKRKVHQPQHF
TGTGCCTGGAGTGATCCAAAAAGAAAGGTCCATCAGCCCCAGCATTTT
>.|.|TRBJ2-3|TRBV27
CASSFRSLTDTQYF
TGTGCCAGCAGTTTTCGTAGCCTCACAGATACGCAGTATTTT
>TRBD2|.|TRBJ2-3|TRBV11-3
CASSLGGRVVADTQYF
TGTGCCAGCAGCTTGGGTGGGAGGGTTGTCGCAGATACGCAGTATTTT